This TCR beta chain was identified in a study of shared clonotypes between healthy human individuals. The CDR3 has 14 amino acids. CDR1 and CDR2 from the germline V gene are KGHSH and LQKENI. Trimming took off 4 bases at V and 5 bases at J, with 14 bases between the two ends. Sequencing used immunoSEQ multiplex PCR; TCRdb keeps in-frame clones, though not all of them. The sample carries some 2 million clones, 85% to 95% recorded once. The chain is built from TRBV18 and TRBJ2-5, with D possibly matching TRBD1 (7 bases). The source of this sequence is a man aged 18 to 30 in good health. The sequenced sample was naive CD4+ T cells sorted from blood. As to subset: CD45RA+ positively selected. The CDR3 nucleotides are TGTGCCAGCTCACGCGGGACAGCTCGTGAGACCCAGTACTTC. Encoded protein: CASSRGTARETQYF. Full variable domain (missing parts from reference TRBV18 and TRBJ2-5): NAGVMQNPRHLVRRRGQEARLRCSPMKGHSHVYWYRQLPEEGLKFMVYLQKENIIDESGMPKERFSAEFPKEGPSILRIQQVVRGDSAAYFCASSRGTARETQYFGPGTRLLVL.